This is a list of T cell receptor beta chains from one sample in a study of PD-L1 blockade in urothelial cancer. The method was immunoSEQ multiplex PCR; TCRdb's version includes in-frame clones alone and lacks a portion of them. This table holds about 130,000 clones, roughly 86% found once. Sequencing was performed on PBMCs, taken around atezolizumab (anti-PD-L1) treatment. All receptors derive from a man in his forties or fifties with urothelial cancer. Both conserved end residues are part of each CDR3. D genes are given only for firm matches. Size values are once, few and many counts, or a class for expanded clones, and some rows have none.

D gene: TRBD1
J gene: TRBJ2-1
V gene: TRBV28
clone size: .
CDR3 DNA: TGTGCCAGCAGTGCCGACAGGGTAAATGAGCAGTTCTTC
CDR3 protein: CASSADRVNEQFF

D gene: TRBD2
J gene: TRBJ2-3
V gene: TRBV6-5
clone size: few
CDR3 DNA: TGTGCCAGCAGTTACGACGGACTAGCATCAGATACGCAGTATTTT
CDR3 protein: CASSYDGLASDTQYF

D gene: TRBD1
J gene: TRBJ2-5
V gene: TRBV5-1
clone size: .
CDR3 DNA: TGCGCCAGCAGCTTACAGGGGGTTCAAGAGACCCAGTACTTC
CDR3 protein: CASSLQGVQETQYF

D gene: .
J gene: TRBJ1-1
V gene: TRBV7-9
clone size: .
CDR3 DNA: TGTGCCAGCAGTTTGCAGGGGCAGGTCACTGAAGCTTTCTTT
CDR3 protein: CASSLQGQVTEAFF

D gene: TRBD2
J gene: TRBJ2-6
V gene: TRBV7-3
clone size: .
CDR3 DNA: TGTGCCAGCAGCTTAAGCGGGGGGACGGGGGCCAACGTCCTGACTTTC
CDR3 protein: CASSLSGGTGANVLTF

D gene: .
J gene: TRBJ2-1
V gene: TRBV20-1
clone size: .
CDR3 DNA: TGCAGTGCCGCGGTCACCAATGAGCAGTTCTTC
CDR3 protein: CSAAVTNEQFF

D gene: .
J gene: TRBJ1-1
V gene: TRBV5-1
clone size: .
CDR3 DNA: TGCGCCAGCAGCCGACAGGCTGTTTGGAACACTGAAGCTTTCTTT
CDR3 protein: CASSRQAVWNTEAFF

D gene: .
J gene: TRBJ2-7
V gene: TRBV5-1
clone size: .
CDR3 DNA: TGCGCCAGCAGCTTGGATACATCCTACGAGCAGTACTTC
CDR3 protein: CASSLDTSYEQYF

D gene: .
J gene: TRBJ2-6
V gene: TRBV5-1
clone size: .
CDR3 DNA: TGCGCCAGCAGCCCATTAATTCGGGAGCGCTCTGGGGCCAACGTCCTGACTTTC
CDR3 protein: CASSPLIRERSGANVLTF

D gene: .
J gene: TRBJ2-5
V gene: TRBV12-5
clone size: .
CDR3 DNA: TGTGCTAGTGGCCAGAACACAGGATCAGAGACCCAGTACTTC
CDR3 protein: CASGQNTGSETQYF

D gene: TRBD2
J gene: TRBJ2-7
V gene: TRBV27
clone size: once
CDR3 DNA: TGTGCCAGCAGCCCCTCCCCGACTAGCATTTCCGAGCAGTACTTC
CDR3 protein: CASSPSPTSISEQYF

D gene: TRBD2
J gene: TRBJ2-7
V gene: TRBV27
clone size: few
CDR3 DNA: TGTGCCAGCAGTCCAATGGGACTAGCGGGAGGGGAGCAGTACTTC
CDR3 protein: CASSPMGLAGGEQYF

D gene: .
J gene: TRBJ2-7
V gene: TRBV4-1
clone size: .
CDR3 DNA: TGCGCCAGCAGCCAAGATGTTCGCAGCTCCTACGAGCAGTACTTC
CDR3 protein: CASSQDVRSSYEQYF

D gene: TRBD2
J gene: TRBJ2-5
V gene: TRBV9
clone size: .
CDR3 DNA: TGTGCCAGCAGCGTAGGGGCGGGAGGGACGGGTGGGACCCAGTACTTC
CDR3 protein: CASSVGAGGTGGTQYF

D gene: .
J gene: TRBJ2-1
V gene: TRBV5-1
clone size: .
CDR3 DNA: TGCGCCAGCAGCCCCATCGGGCAGGGGAGCTACAATGAGCAGTTCTTC
CDR3 protein: CASSPIGQGSYNEQFF

D gene: .
J gene: TRBJ1-4
V gene: TRBV6-6
clone size: .
CDR3 DNA: TGTGCCAGCTCCCCAGGGAGGGTAGGGGATGAAAAACTGTTTTTT
CDR3 protein: CASSPGRVGDEKLFF

D gene: .
J gene: TRBJ1-6
V gene: TRBV25-1
clone size: .
CDR3 DNA: TGTGCCAGCAGTGTACGGTTCGCCTATAATTCACCCCTCCACTTT
CDR3 protein: CASSVRFAYNSPLHF

D gene: .
J gene: TRBJ1-3
V gene: TRBV7-9
clone size: .
CDR3 DNA: TGTGCCAGCAGCTTAGCGTCGTCAGTCGGAAACACCATATATTTT
CDR3 protein: CASSLASSVGNTIYF

D gene: TRBD2
J gene: TRBJ2-3
V gene: TRBV15
clone size: .
CDR3 DNA: TGTGCCACCAGCAGAGATCGGACCGCGCTACCGGGACTAGTGGGAGATACGCAGTATTTT
CDR3 protein: CATSRDRTALPGLVGDTQYF

D gene: TRBD2
J gene: TRBJ2-2
V gene: TRBV11-3
clone size: .
CDR3 DNA: TGTGCCAGCAGCTTATATCCGGGACTAGCGGGAGGGCGGACCGGGGAGCTGTTTTTT
CDR3 protein: CASSLYPGLAGGRTGELFF

D gene: .
J gene: TRBJ2-7
V gene: TRBV9
clone size: many
CDR3 DNA: TGTGCCAGCAGCGTAGGACTAGTCGAAGGTGAGCAGTACTTC
CDR3 protein: CASSVGLVEGEQYF

D gene: .
J gene: TRBJ2-3
V gene: TRBV27
clone size: .
CDR3 DNA: TGTGCCAGCAGCTTGTATGGGGCCGCAAGGGATACGCAGTATTTT
CDR3 protein: CASSLYGAARDTQYF

D gene: TRBD1
J gene: TRBJ1-5
V gene: TRBV27
clone size: once
CDR3 DNA: TGTGCCAGCAGGCCGGGACAGGGGATAAATCAGCCCCAGCATTTT
CDR3 protein: CASRPGQGINQPQHF

D gene: TRBD1
J gene: TRBJ1-1
V gene: TRBV28
clone size: .
CDR3 DNA: TGTGCCAGCCGCCACCAGAGGACAGGGAACACTGAAGCTTTCTTT
CDR3 protein: CASRHQRTGNTEAFF

D gene: .
J gene: TRBJ1-6
V gene: TRBV4-2
clone size: few
CDR3 DNA: TGTGCCAGCAGCCAAGATAAAGGACAGCTTTCACCCCTCCACTTT
CDR3 protein: CASSQDKGQLSPLHF

D gene: .
J gene: TRBJ2-1
V gene: TRBV7-2
clone size: .
CDR3 DNA: TGTGCCAGTAAGCTTCGGGGTAGATACAATGAGCAGTTCTTC
CDR3 protein: CASKLRGRYNEQFF

D gene: TRBD1
J gene: TRBJ2-1
V gene: TRBV6-5
clone size: once
CDR3 DNA: TGTGCCAGCAGTTACACAGGACAGGGGGCAATGAATGAGCAGTTCTTC
CDR3 protein: CASSYTGQGAMNEQFF